Following are 20 T cell receptor beta chains from one sample sequenced in a study of T cell responses to AZD1222 COVID-19 vaccine. Sequenced by immunoSEQ multiplex PCR; TCRdb stores in-frame clones only, minus some. The data contain 210,000 or so clones, roughly 91% of them singletons. Sequencing used peripheral blood, obtained on day 0 of MenACWY control vaccination. These receptor sequences come from an adult in good health.

This chain's CDR3 is CASSLGGPPQNIQYF. In DNA form, the CDR3 reads TGCGCCAGCAGCCTGGGGGGCCCACCCCAAAACATTCAGTACTTC. This chain links TRBV5-1 with TRBJ2-4, with D perhaps matching TRBD1 or TRBD2 (6 bases each). Germline CDR1 SGHRS, CDR2 YFSETQ. The CDR3 loop spans 15 amino acids. Trimming shortened V by 4 bases and J by 5 bases, and 16 bases separated the two germline ends.

The gene calls are TRBV5-1 and TRBJ2-7; no clear D gene. The V end was cut by 4 bases, the J end by 0 bases, with 14 bases between. CDR3 length: 15 amino acids. In germline, CDR1 is SGHRS, CDR2 YFSETQ. In DNA, the CDR3 is TGCGCCAGCAGCCCCCGCGGACGCAGCTCCTACGAGCAGTACTTC. This sequence encodes CASSPRGRSSYEQYF.

The chain has TRBV2 and TRBJ1-3, with D perhaps matching TRBD1 (5 bases). CDR1 SNHLY and CDR2 FYNNEI come from the germline V gene. This CDR3 is built from 14 residues. Trimming removed 6 bases from V and 4 bases from J, with 13 bases in between. The CDR3 protein is CASRIGASGNTIYF. CDR3 sequence (DNA): TGTGCCAGCAGGATCGGGGCGTCGGGAAACACCATATATTTT.

J is TRBJ1-4 and V is TRBV5-1, with D unresolved. The CDR3 covers 15 residues. CDR1 is SGHRS and CDR2 is YFSETQ in the germline V gene. The V end lost 2 bases, the J end lost 2 bases, and 10 bases lay between the germline ends. CDR3: CASSFGSATNEKLFF. As DNA, the CDR3 is TGCGCCAGCAGCTTCGGGTCCGCCACTAATGAAAAACTGTTTTTT.

The rearrangement links TRBV6-5 to TRBJ2-3; 9 nucleotides agree with TRBD2. The ends lost 8 bases at V and 4 bases at J; junction bases unmatched: 10. The CDR3 has 15 residues. Germline V gene sequence: CDR1 MNHEY, CDR2 SVGAGI. The CDR3 DNA follows: TGTGCCAGCGGCGGGGCAACTAGCGGGCCAGATACGCAGTATTTT. Amino acids: CASGGATSGPDTQYF.

This sequence joins TRBV24-1 and TRBJ1-2; 7 positions agree with TRBD1. Germline V gene data show CDR1 as KGHDR and CDR2 as SFDVKD. V shed 3 bases, J shed 5 bases, and the junction held 2 bases outside the gene matches. The CDR3 has 13 amino acids. The CDR3 DNA reads TGTGCCACCAGTGATGGGACAGCTTATGGCTACACCTTC. This gives the protein CATSDGTAYGYTF.

This rearrangement joins TRBV11-3 to TRBJ2-3; D is possibly TRBD1 or TRBD2 (5 bases each). The CDR3 length is 14 residues. Germline V gene data show CDR1 as SGHNT and CDR2 as YENEEA. Trimming cost V 1 base and J 8 bases, with 13 bases left between them. The DNA of the CDR3 is TGTGCCAGCAGCTTAGGGGACCAACGCAGTACGCAGTATTTT. It yields the protein CASSLGDQRSTQYF.

V is TRBV5-1 and J is TRBJ1-1, with D unclear. CDR1 is SGHRS and CDR2 is YFSETQ in the germline V gene. V lost 4 bases to trimming and J lost 4 bases, with 11 bases between them. The CDR3 sequence is 13 residues long. The CDR3 DNA sequence: TGCGCCAGCAGCCCCGGGAAAGTCACTGAAGCTTTCTTT. Residues: CASSPGKVTEAFF.

The chain carries TRBV25-1 and TRBJ1-1; maybe TRBD1 (5 bases). Trimming cost V 5 bases and J 0 bases, with 10 bases left between them. Germline CDR1 is MGHDK and CDR2 is SYGVNS. The CDR3 has 14 amino acids. In nucleotides, the CDR3 is TGTGCCAGCAGTTTGAGGGGAATGAACACTGAAGCTTTCTTT. Translating gives CASSLRGMNTEAFF.

This clone was detected only once. This rearrangement joins TRBV19 to TRBJ1-1; D is perhaps TRBD1 (5 bases). The germline V gene has CDR1 LNHDA and CDR2 SQIVND (reference sequence). V was trimmed by 6 bases and J by 4 bases, leaving 15 bases between them. CDR3 size: 14 residues. Here the CDR3 DNA reads TGTGCCAGTAGCCGTGGCAGGGCGGGCACTGAAGCTTTCTTT. Its translation: CASSRGRAGTEAFF.

The rearrangement joins TRBV5-5 to TRBJ2-1; D is possibly TRBD2 (6 bases). The CDR3 runs to 15 residues. Germline V gives CDR1 SGHKS, CDR2 YYEKEE (reference sequence). V was trimmed by 6 bases and J by 4 bases, leaving 17 bases between them. CDR3 bases: TGTGCCAGCATCCAAACCGCGGGGAGTTACAATGAGCAGTTCTTC. Protein sequence: CASIQTAGSYNEQFF.

The CDR3 protein is CASSQARGSSGANVLTF. In DNA, the CDR3 is TGCGCCAGCAGCCAAGCCCGAGGCTCCTCTGGGGCCAACGTCCTGACTTTC. This chain joins TRBV4-3 and TRBJ2-6; D is undetermined. The ends were cut back, 1 base at V and 0 bases at J, with 10 bases in the middle. CDR3 length equals 17 residues. Germline loops: CDR1 LGHNA, CDR2 YSLEER.

The chain has TRBV9 and TRBJ2-1; 8 bases map to TRBD1. Germline V gene data show CDR1 as SGDLS and CDR2 as YYNGEE. The CDR3 is made up of 16 amino acids. V gave up 0 bases and J gave up 9 bases; unmatched junction bases: 11. Here the CDR3 reads CASSVGQGQGSSEQFF. The CDR3 bases are TGTGCCAGCAGCGTAGGGCAAGGACAGGGTAGTAGTGAGCAGTTCTTC.

This clone is a singleton in its sample. This chain links TRBV7-3 with TRBJ1-6, with D unclear. This CDR3 is 12 amino acids long. CDR1 is SGHTA and CDR2 is FQGTGA in the germline V gene. V lost 8 bases and J 7 bases, leaving 9 bases between the germline ends. CDR3 coding DNA: TGTGCCAGCCGGCAGGAGAATTCACCCCTCCACTTT. Translated: CASRQENSPLHF.

This clone was recorded a few times. This rearrangement joins TRBV11-2 to TRBJ2-1; 7 bases map to TRBD1. The ends lost 4 bases at V and 2 bases at J; junction bases unmatched: 11. Looked up from germline, CDR1 is SGHAT and CDR2 is FQNNGV. The length of the CDR3 is 17 residues. The chain's CDR3 is CASSSSPTGTTYNEQFF. The CDR3 DNA follows: TGTGCCAGCAGCTCGTCCCCGACAGGGACAACCTACAATGAGCAGTTCTTC.

J is TRBJ1-2 and V is TRBV18; D is unresolved. This CDR3 has 14 residues. Trimming left V 3 bases short and J 5 bases short, with 13 bases between. Germline V gene data show CDR1 as KGHSH and CDR2 as LQKENI. CDR3 region: CASSPDSGVYGYTF. The CDR3 coding sequence is TGTGCCAGCTCACCTGACTCCGGGGTTTATGGCTACACCTTC.

This chain uses TRBV18 with TRBJ2-5, with 8 bases identical to TRBD1. Trimming at V came to 4 bases and at J to 4 bases, leaving 5 bases not matched to a gene. This CDR3 is 14 amino acids long. CDR1 and CDR2 from the germline V gene are KGHSH and LQKENI. CDR3 sequence: CASSLRGQGETQYF. CDR3 DNA: TGTGCCAGCTCACTACGAGGACAGGGAGAGACCCAGTACTTC.

The chain employs TRBV7-8 and TRBJ1-2; no firm D call. The V and J ends lost 5 bases and 3 bases respectively, with 19 bases between them. The length of the CDR3 is 16 residues. The germline CDR1 and CDR2 sequences are SGHVS and FQNEAQ. As DNA, the CDR3 is TGTGCCAGCAGCCGTGGGATACTTAACTACGACTATGGCTACACCTTC. This encodes CASSRGILNYDYGYTF.

This rearrangement joins TRBV3-1 (or the pseudogene TRBV3-2) to TRBJ2-1, with TRBD2 as a possible D gene (7 bases). V shed 0 bases and J shed 9 bases, with 15 bases lying between them. CDR1 LGHDT and CDR2 YNNKEL come from the germline V gene (reference sequence). This CDR3 comprises 15 residues. The CDR3, as DNA: TGTGCCAGCAGCCAAGAGTGGGGGGGCCGCACTGAGCAGTTCTTC. Translation gives CASSQEWGGRTEQFF.

The chain joins TRBV9 to TRBJ1-1, with D possibly TRBD1 on 5 matching bases. This CDR3 has 15 amino acids. The V end was cut by 1 base, the J end by 5 bases, with 15 bases between. CDR1 and CDR2 from the germline V gene are SGDLS and YYNGEE. CDR3 sequence reads: CASSVPKGRVTEAFF. CDR3 bases: TGTGCCAGCAGCGTACCGAAGGGGCGAGTTACTGAAGCTTTCTTT.